This T cell receptor (beta chain) was found in a study of response to subunit inactivated influenza vaccine. Whole-study findings and limits: The study's authors posited that every seasonal influenza vaccination enlists few new T cells.

TCRdb called the RT-PCR reads again in MiXCR, with one record for every CDR3 protein. The sample carries around 150,000 distinct CDR3 sequences, under 13% recorded once. This clonotype has ten or more counts. The target antigen is unknown. The sequence was obtained from a man aged 50 to 59 who received an inactivated influenza vaccine. Source: non-naive T cells sorted from PBMCs, taken 45 days after vaccination.

This chain's CDR3 is CASSGLGAGELFF. The CDR3, as DNA: TGCGCCAGCAGTGGGCTAGGGGCGGGGGAGCTGTTTTTT. V usage is TRBV10-2 and J usage is TRBJ2-2, with a tentative D call TRBD1 (5 bases). Per the germline V gene, CDR1 is WSHSY and CDR2 is SAAADI. This CDR3 is built from 13 residues. V lost 4 bases, J lost 8 bases, and 11 bases lay in between.